This T cell receptor (beta chain) was identified in a study of T cells of healthy individuals. TCRdb re-analysed the 5' RACE reads in MiXCR, keeping a single row per CDR3 protein. The sample gives tens of thousands of distinct CDR3 sequences, roughly 16% of which show up once; approximately 4.7% is in the top ten. CDR3 size: 15 residues. CDR1 MNHEY and CDR2 SMNVEV come from the germline V gene (reference sequence). J was trimmed by 7 bases and V by 7 bases; bases with no gene match: 9. The source is a human donor in good health. The chain links TRBV27 to TRBJ2-1; 11 bases line up with TRBD2. Written as DNA, the CDR3 is TGTGCCAGCACTCTTAGCGGGGGGGCTAGAAATGAGCAGTTCTTC. Translated: CASTLSGGARNEQFF.